The present TCR beta chain was sequenced within a study of neoadjuvant anti-PD-1 for oral cavity cancer (dated by TCRdb to the early 2020s). At the level of the whole study: Before undergoing curative-intent surgical resection, most patients got three to four biweekly nivolumab doses at 3 mg/kg. Patients who did not progress were given a fourth nivolumab dose at about day 43 and had definitive surgical resection on days 50-56. Under RECIST 1.1, patients with complete response, partial response or stable disease were classed as responders, and patients with progression were classed as non-responders. An approximately 34% response rate was observed in the parent correlative cohort, in which about a dozen patients were included.

With respect to this clone: The target of this receptor is not known. One end of the junction is discordant with germline, which a read error may explain.

From the germline V gene, CDR1 is SGHTA and CDR2 is FQGTGA. The CDR3 runs 13 amino acids, cysteine and phenylalanine included. The kept DNA is CDR3 alone, 39 bases in frame from the first base. The time point label, read with the paper, signifies: before neoadjuvant nivolumab. None of the patients had received prior systemic or radiation treatment, and all were newly diagnosed with stage II-IVA oral cavity squamous cell carcinoma. Everyone in the cohort had locally advanced, HPV-negative oral cavity squamous cell carcinoma. No culture maintenance or expansion was done, as the peripheral blood mononuclear cells went straight to analysis. The samples were drawn from a longitudinal correlative study tied to a single-arm phase II trial testing neoadjuvant nivolumab in oral cavity squamous cell carcinoma. Subject-matched pre- and post-treatment PBMCs and tumors from three responders and three non-responders were subjected to genomic DNA-based TCRbeta sequencing. Peripheral blood mononuclear cells were drawn once before nivolumab treatment and a second time after treatment, when surgery took place. The Maxwell RSC DNA from Cells kit was used to isolate genomic DNA from PBMCs.

For deep sequencing, PBMC libraries mostly used about 500 ng of input genomic DNA, with six replicates for each sample. TCRbeta libraries were prepared with the immunoSEQ hsTCRbeta kit according to the manufacturer's instructions. The completed libraries were mixed into a single pool at 3 nM, then sequenced with an Illumina NovaSeq 6000 S4 flow cell. Regarding the original processing steps: The immunoSEQ Analyzer was used for raw data preprocessing and quality control. The analysis was limited to productive rearrangements, and each clonotype was defined by a unique CDR3 amino acid sequence. Repertoire clonality was estimated as the Gini-Simpson index, which was calculated using the R package tcR. Gini indices were compared with Student's t test, and associations with tumor size change were assessed by Pearson correlation. Drawn from immuneACCESS, this table holds only the in-frame rearrangements with V and J called that TCRdb kept. Clones are partly lost; checked studies trace under half to an unresolved V gene and leave the rest unexplained. V and J calls and clone size come straight from that table; D and trimming were deduced from the DNA. Counted in this sample were 55,000 to 75,000 clones; 70% to 85% of them appeared once. The ten top clones hold 2% to 3% of the sample.

On the study overall, not on this receptor specifically: Within PBMCs, T cell clonality (Gini index) was significantly higher in non-responders than responders after neoadjuvant nivolumab. Higher pretreatment blood TCRbeta clonality and lower post-treatment tumor TCRbeta clonality were correlated with higher pretreatment blood Treg/Th17 ratios. TCR analyses included only three patients per response group, and the authors called for larger cohorts for validation.

This sequence was found in a person between 40 and 79 years old with oral cavity squamous cell carcinoma. The input for sequencing was PBMCs, taken before nivolumab (anti-PD-1) treatment. The chain couples TRBV7-3 to TRBJ2-7, with the D call perhaps TRBD1 or TRBD2, as 5 bases match in each case. The CDR3 protein sequence reads: CASSLTGGGPRHF. The nucleotides read TGTGCCAGCAGCTTAACTGGGGGTGGGCCCCGACACTTC. Reference TRBV7-3 and TRBJ2-7 genes cover what lies past the CDR3, so the full variable domain is GAGVSQTPSNKVTEKGKYVELRCDPISGHTALYWYRQSLGQGPEFLIYFQGTGAADDSGLPNDRFFAVRPEGSVSTLKIQRTERGDSAVYLCASSLTGGGPRHFGPGTRLTVT.